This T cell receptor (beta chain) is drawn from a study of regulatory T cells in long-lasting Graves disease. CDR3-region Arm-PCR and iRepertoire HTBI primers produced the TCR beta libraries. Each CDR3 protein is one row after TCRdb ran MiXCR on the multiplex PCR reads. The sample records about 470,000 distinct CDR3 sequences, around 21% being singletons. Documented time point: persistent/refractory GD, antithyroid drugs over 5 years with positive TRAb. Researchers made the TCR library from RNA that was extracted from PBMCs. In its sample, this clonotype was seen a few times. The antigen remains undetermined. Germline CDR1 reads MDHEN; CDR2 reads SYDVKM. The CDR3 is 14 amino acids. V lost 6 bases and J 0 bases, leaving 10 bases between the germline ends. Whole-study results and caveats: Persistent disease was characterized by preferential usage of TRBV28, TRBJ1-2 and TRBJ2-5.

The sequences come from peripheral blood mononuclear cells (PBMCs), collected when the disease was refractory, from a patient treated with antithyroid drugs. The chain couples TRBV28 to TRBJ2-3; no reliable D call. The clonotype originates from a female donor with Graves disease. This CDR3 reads CASSPISSTDTQYF. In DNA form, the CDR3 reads TGTGCCAGCAGCCCGATCAGTAGCACAGATACGCAGTATTTT.